This entry lists 4 T cell receptor beta chains sequenced from one sample in a study of T cells of healthy individuals. TCRdb reanalysed the 5' RACE reads using MiXCR and keeps one entry per CDR3 protein. The sample contains more than 85,000 distinct CDR3 sequences, around 17% of which appear only once. The receptors were sampled from a human donor in good health.

There are a few counts of this clonotype. This chain uses TRBV11-1 with TRBJ2-7; maybe TRBD1 (6 bases). This CDR3 is 13 amino acids long. The V gene's germline CDR1 is SGHAT and CDR2 FQDESV (reference sequence). V was trimmed by 5 bases and J by 3 bases, leaving 11 bases between them. CDR3 residues: CASSPGHSYEQYF. CDR3 bases: TGTGCCAGCAGCCCGGGACACAGCTACGAGCAGTACTTC.

This clonotype showed up just a few times. The rearrangement uses TRBV20-1 and TRBJ2-7; TRBD2 might be the D (6 bases). The V end lost 6 bases, the J end lost 0 bases, and 12 bases lay between the germline ends. CDR1 DFQATT and CDR2 SNEGSKA come from the germline V gene (reference sequence). This CDR3 region has 13 residues. This CDR3 is CSAPQAGSYEQYF. The CDR3 bases are TGCAGTGCCCCTCAAGCGGGCTCCTACGAGCAGTACTTC.

CDR3 DNA sequence: TGTGCCAGCAGTGAATCCCGACAGCTTGAAGCTTTCTTT. This sequence encodes CASSESRQLEAFF. V and J are TRBV6-1 and TRBJ1-1; D possibly corresponds to TRBD1 (5 bases). This CDR3 has 13 amino acids. With 2 bases removed from V and 7 bases from J, the gap between germline ends came to 11 bases. Germline loops: CDR1 MNHNS, CDR2 SASEGT.

The chain couples TRBV7-6 to TRBJ1-1, with D possibly TRBD1 on 6 matching bases. The CDR3 is 15 amino acids. V was cut by 4 bases and J by 4 bases, with 16 bases left in between. Germline CDR1 SGHVS, CDR2 FNYEAQ. The CDR3 coding sequence is TGTGCCAGCAGCTCCAGGTACAGGGATGGCACTGAAGCTTTCTTT. It translates to CASSSRYRDGTEAFF.